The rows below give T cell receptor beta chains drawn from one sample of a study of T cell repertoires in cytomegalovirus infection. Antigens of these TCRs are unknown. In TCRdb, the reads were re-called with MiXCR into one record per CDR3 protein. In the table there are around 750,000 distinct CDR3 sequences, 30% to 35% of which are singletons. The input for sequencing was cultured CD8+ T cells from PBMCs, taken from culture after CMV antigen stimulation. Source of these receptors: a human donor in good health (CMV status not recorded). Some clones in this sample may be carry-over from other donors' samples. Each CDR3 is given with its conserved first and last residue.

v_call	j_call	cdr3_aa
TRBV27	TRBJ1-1	CASSLTSSGGTEAFF
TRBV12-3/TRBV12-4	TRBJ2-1	CASSLEATSEQFF
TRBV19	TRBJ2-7	CASSIGQSRSYEQYF
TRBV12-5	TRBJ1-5	CASGTMPQHF
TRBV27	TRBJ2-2	CASSLWGGNTGELFF
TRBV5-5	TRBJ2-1	CASSLEGPVVYNEQFF
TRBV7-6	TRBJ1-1	CASSLGRKTGTAFF
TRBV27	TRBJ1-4	CASSLRDRGGEKLFF
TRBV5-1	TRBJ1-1	CASGADTEAFF
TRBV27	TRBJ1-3	CASSSQGSGNTIYF
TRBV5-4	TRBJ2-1	CASSSPGHLYNEQFF
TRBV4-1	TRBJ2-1	CASSQEPTGPSYNEQFF
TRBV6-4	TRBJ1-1	CASSDSPGQVNTEAFF
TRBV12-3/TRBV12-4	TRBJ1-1	CASSSGHIEAFF
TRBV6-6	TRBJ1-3	CASSYSPGQGNTIYF
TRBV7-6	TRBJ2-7	CASSLDRDRGLSYEQYF
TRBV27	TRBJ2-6	CASSLLGGEIYSGANVLTF
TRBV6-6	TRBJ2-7	CASSYFQGQGGRDEQYF
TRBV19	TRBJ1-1	CASSVRDRLNTEAFF
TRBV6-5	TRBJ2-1	CASSYWPGLAGKSSYNEQFF
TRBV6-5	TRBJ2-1	CASRPTVHNEQFF
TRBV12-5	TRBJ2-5	CASGLVGIARSQETQYF
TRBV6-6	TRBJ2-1	CASSYSLEQIYNEQFF
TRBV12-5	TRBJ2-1	CASGQGGHNEQFF
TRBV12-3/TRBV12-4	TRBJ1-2	CASSLGRESICGYTF
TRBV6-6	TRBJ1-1	CASLTGALMNTEAFF
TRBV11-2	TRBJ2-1	CASSLDPGLVYNEQFF
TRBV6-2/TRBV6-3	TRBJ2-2	CASSYAGTGVSGELFF
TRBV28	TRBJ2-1	CASSFFGRRGGRDYEQFF
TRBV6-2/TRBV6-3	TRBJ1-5	CASSPRKGASNQPQHF
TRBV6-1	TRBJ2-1	CASSELFISTGTGGDEQFF
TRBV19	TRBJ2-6	CASSIKRFGANVLTF
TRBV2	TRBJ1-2	CASITDGSNYGYTF
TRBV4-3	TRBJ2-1	CASSQGGRENEQFF
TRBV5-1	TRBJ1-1	CASRVGVNTEAFF
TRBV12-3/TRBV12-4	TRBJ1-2	CASSLTTGQSYGYTF
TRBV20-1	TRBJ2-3	CSVRAGTDTQYF
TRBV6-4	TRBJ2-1	CASSGVAGAGYNEQFF
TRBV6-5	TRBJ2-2	CASSYSFASGKTNTGELFF
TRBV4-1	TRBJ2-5	CASSQDGNLESQYF
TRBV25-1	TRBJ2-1	CASSDPSGSSYNEQFF
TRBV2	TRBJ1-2	CASRLEGSDGYTF
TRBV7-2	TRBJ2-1	CASSLRVGSYNEQFF
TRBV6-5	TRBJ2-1	CASSSLPLGRMNEQFF
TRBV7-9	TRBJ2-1	CASSLPDSYNEQFF
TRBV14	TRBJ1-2	CASSRDRVPQRGGYTF
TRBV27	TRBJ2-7	CASSYPGEGRYEQYF
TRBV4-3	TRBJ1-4	CASRLDHRTINEKLFF
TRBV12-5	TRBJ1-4	CASGLFTTTGRGQGAVTNEKLFF
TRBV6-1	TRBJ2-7	CASSEGFKRGGYEQYF
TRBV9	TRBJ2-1	CASSVVWTSINEQFF
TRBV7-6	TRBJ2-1	CASSPDPWDYNEQFF
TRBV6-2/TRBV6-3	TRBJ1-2	CASSLPGTSYGYTF
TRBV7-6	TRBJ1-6	CASSHYTGANDSPLHF